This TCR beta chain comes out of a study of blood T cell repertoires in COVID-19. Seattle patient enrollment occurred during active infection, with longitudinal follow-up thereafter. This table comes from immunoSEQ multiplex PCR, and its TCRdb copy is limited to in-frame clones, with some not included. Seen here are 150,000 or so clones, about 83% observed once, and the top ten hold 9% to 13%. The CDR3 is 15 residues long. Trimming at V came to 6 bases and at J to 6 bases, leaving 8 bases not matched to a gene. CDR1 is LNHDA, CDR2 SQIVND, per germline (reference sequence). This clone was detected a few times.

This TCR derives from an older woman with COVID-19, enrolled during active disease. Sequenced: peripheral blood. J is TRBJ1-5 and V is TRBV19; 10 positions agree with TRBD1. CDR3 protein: CASRSFGQGGQPQHF. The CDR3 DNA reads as TGTGCCAGTAGGTCTTTTGGACAGGGGGGTCAGCCCCAGCATTTT.